This T cell receptor beta chain came from a study of blood T cell repertoires in COVID-19. All enrollees were roughly 18 to 89 years old and from about 25 US areas. Which cohort a participant joined came from the clinical history participants gave. The data were produced by immunoSEQ multiplex PCR, yet TCRdb's version contains in-frame clones alone and is incomplete. The table lists about 400,000 clones, about 90% of them singletons. The germline gives CDR1 ENHRY, CDR2 SYGVKD. Trimming pared 0 bases from V and 4 bases from J, leaving 14 bases between. The length of the CDR3 is 16 residues. The source is a woman in her late teens or twenties with acute COVID-19. The chain links TRBV10-3 to TRBJ2-3; a weak D match, TRBD1 (5 bases). Sequencing used PBMCs or T cells enriched from blood (not recorded which). The CDR3 loop reads CAISESEGARPDTQYF. The CDR3, as DNA: TGTGCCATCAGTGAGTCGGAAGGGGCCCGACCAGATACGCAGTATTTT.